This entry is about one T cell receptor (beta chain). The antigen remains unidentified. The table came from immunoSEQ multiplex PCR; TCRdb's copy has only in-frame clones and leaves some out. Seen here are about 21,000 clones, 85% to 95% observed once, and the top ten hold just under 25%. This CDR3 has 15 residues. The germline CDR1 and CDR2 sequences are SGHNT and YYREEE (reference sequence). V dropped 4 bases and J dropped 5; count of bases not matched to a gene: 8. These data come from a study of T cell clones after liver transplantation. Background on the study: Apart from a few HCV-positive recipients, transplants were for non-autoimmune, non-viral reasons. Overall study findings and caveats: Conclusions were preliminary, with small, heterogeneous patient groups. Post-transplant, graft-donor-reactive CD4 TCRbeta sequences in blood dropped significantly in most of the 8 subjects.

The chain combines TRBV5-4 with TRBJ1-5; 8 bases are shared with TRBD1. Sequenced material: CD8+ T cells from blood, taken nearly 26 months after liver transplant. This sequence originates from a human patient who received a liver transplant. Some T cells may originate from the graft donor. The CDR3 spells CASSQADRADQPQHF. DNA for the CDR3: TGTGCCAGCAGCCAGGCGGACAGGGCCGATCAGCCCCAGCATTTT.